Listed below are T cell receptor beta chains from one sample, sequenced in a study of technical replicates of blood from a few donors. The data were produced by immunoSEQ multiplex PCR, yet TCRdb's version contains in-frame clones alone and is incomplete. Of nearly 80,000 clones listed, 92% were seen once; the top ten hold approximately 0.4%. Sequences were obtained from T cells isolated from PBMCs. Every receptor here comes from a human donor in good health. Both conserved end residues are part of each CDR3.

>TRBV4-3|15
CASTADWAGTDTQYF
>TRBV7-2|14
CASILIRGSGELFF
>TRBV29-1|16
CSVDAGVGFRSYEQYF
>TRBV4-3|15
CASSRGGLDYNEQFF
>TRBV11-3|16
CASSSAGVNSYNEQFF
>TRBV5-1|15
CASSSTGGTQETQYF
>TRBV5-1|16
CASTAGTSGNTGELFF
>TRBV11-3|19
CASSLGVYLGGNNQETQYF
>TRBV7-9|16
CASVPTSGASTDTQYF
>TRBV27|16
CASSITGGRLNTEAFF
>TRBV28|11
CASSLEETQYF
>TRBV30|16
CAWSYSWGRSSYEQYF
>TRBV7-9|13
CATARTGNEKLFF
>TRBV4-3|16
CASSQGGTLTSYEQYF
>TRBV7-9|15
CASSLSGGDPYGYTF
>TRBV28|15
CASKGQSSGANVLTF
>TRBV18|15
CASSPPPGRTGELFF
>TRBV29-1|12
CSVEEAADTQYF
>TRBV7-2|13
CASSLGGLRGYTF
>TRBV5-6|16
CASSTGQGRSRETQYF
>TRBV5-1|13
CASSLNRVAEAFF
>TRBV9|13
CASSVNRRTEAFF
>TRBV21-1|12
CASSKEGDGYTF
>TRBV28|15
CASSLTVSSYNEQFF
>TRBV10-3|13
CAAGTAEMEPQHF
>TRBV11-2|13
CASSAGLRLEAFF
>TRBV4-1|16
CASSIPIGETNQPQHF
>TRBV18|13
CASSPALQETQYF
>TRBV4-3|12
CASSRQDRVSFF
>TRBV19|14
CAISSGRAGGELFF
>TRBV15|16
CATSDERGTIHYEQYF
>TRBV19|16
CASSIDLAGGTDTQYF
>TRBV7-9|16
CASSQGTGNPNQPQHF
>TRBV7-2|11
CASTLAYEQYF
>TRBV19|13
CASSAQPSYEQYF
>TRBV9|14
CASSVNAGNTEAFF
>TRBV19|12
CASSVRSGELFF
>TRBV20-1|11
CSARAPGGYTF
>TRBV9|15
CASSDPSGSLSEQFF
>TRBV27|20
CASSSLLSSDRAYSNQPQHF
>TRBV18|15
CASSPLREGLDTQYF
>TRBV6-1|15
CASQRGQEPYNEQFF
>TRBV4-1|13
CASSQAGNQPQHF
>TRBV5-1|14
CASSLTVPNEKLFF
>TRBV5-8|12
CASSWQPTEAFF
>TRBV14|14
CASSQTGRNYGYTF
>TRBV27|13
CASSPAGSTEAFF
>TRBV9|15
CASSVVGSGTDTQYF
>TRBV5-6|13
CASSLAAGEGLFF
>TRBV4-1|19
CASSQDRSSGTKGRNEQFF
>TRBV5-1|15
CASRNQGGDSYEQYF
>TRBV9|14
CASSVASGLDEQYF
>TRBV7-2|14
CASSLAQGSYEQFF
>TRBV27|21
CASPIIPRGRGFLYSGNTIYF
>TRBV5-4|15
CASSRRQGPGNTIYF
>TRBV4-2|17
CASSRGTSGTSTDTQYF
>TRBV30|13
CAWSVHGNSEQFF
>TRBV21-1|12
CARSTGNHEQYF
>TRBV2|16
CASSLETGQSTDTQYF